The rows below give T cell receptor beta chains drawn from one sample of a study of CD8 T cells in Susac syndrome. TCRdb independently ran MiXCR on the immunoSEQ multiplex PCR reads; one entry per CDR3 protein. This table holds under 200,000 distinct CDR3 sequences, under 97% found once. Material: CD4+ T cells from PBMCs. These TCRs come from a human donor with Susac syndrome. Each CDR3 is given with its conserved first and last residue. The order of the fields is clone size, D gene, J gene, V gene, CDR3 protein, CDR3 DNA. D genes are given only for firm matches. The size entry is marked missing in some rows and otherwise reads once, few, many or a size class.

. | . | TRBJ1-2 | TRBV12-5 | CASGLVNSYGYTF | TGTGCTAGTGGTTTGGTCAACAGCTATGGCTACACCTTC
. | TRBD2 | TRBJ2-5 | TRBV12-3/TRBV12-4 | CASSRRTSWDSVETQYF | TGTGCCAGCAGCCGACGGACTAGCTGGGATAGTGTGGAGACCCAGTACTTC
. | TRBD2 | TRBJ2-3 | TRBV20-1 | CSASGAGGSTDTQYF | TGCAGTGCTAGCGGAGCGGGGGGAAGCACAGATACGCAGTATTTT
. | . | TRBJ2-5 | TRBV2 | CASSEAGTSQETQYF | TGTGCCAGCAGTGAAGCGGGGACTTCCCAAGAGACCCAGTACTTC
. | TRBD1 | TRBJ2-7 | TRBV12-5 | CASGFRQGGQYF | TGTGCTAGTGGCTTCCGACAGGGTGGGCAGTACTTC
. | . | TRBJ1-1 | TRBV6-2/TRBV6-3 | CASRTSNRGTEAFF | TGTGCCAGCAGAACATCGAACAGAGGCACTGAAGCTTTCTTT
. | . | TRBJ2-7 | TRBV29-1 | CSVEALVGSDEQYF | TGCAGCGTTGAAGCCCTGGTGGGCTCCGACGAGCAGTACTTC
. | . | TRBJ1-2 | TRBV7-2 | CASRFGAAVNYGYTF | TGTGCCAGCAGATTCGGGGCCGCCGTAAACTATGGCTACACCTTC
. | . | TRBJ2-7 | TRBV5-4 | CASSLLGASEQYF | TGTGCCAGCAGCTTATTGGGAGCTTCCGAGCAGTACTTC
. | TRBD1 | TRBJ1-6 | TRBV6-5 | CASSTGTGDGSPLHF | TGTGCCAGCAGTACCGGGACAGGGGACGGCTCACCCCTCCACTTT
. | TRBD2 | TRBJ2-3 | TRBV5-1 | CASSRGLATTDTQYF | TGCGCCAGCAGCCGCGGACTAGCTACTACAGATACGCAGTATTTT
. | . | TRBJ2-1 | TRBV7-6 | CASSLGEGWYNEQFF | TGTGCCAGCAGCTTAGGAGAGGGGTGGTACAATGAGCAGTTCTTC
. | TRBD2 | TRBJ2-1 | TRBV12-3/TRBV12-4 | CASSSQRGGVQGFINEQFF | TGTGCCAGCAGTTCTCAGCGGGGGGGCGTACAAGGGTTCATCAATGAGCAGTTCTTC
. | . | TRBJ2-5 | TRBV5-4 | CASSFEQYQETQYF | TGTGCCAGCAGCTTTGAACAGTACCAAGAGACCCAGTACTTC
. | . | TRBJ1-5 | TRBV12-3/TRBV12-4 | CASSLGTANQPQHF | TGTGCCAGCAGTTTAGGGACAGCCAATCAGCCCCAGCATTTT
. | . | TRBJ2-5 | TRBV5-6 | CASSFVAPGETQYF | TGTGCCAGCAGCTTTGTAGCCCCGGGAGAGACCCAGTACTTC
. | . | TRBJ2-7 | TRBV29-1 | CSVEERRQGENEQYF | TGCAGCGTTGAAGAAAGGAGGCAGGGTGAGAACGAGCAGTACTTC
. | . | TRBJ1-2 | TRBV4-1 | CASSQILTNYGYTF | TGCGCCAGCAGCCAAATACTAACAAACTATGGCTACACCTTC
once | TRBD1 | TRBJ2-1 | TRBV5-1 | CASSRGDSSYSYNEQFF | TGCGCCAGCAGCCGAGGGGACAGTAGTTACTCCTACAATGAGCAGTTCTTC
. | TRBD2 | TRBJ2-7 | TRBV7-2 | CASSLVSSGAHEQYF | TGTGCCAGCAGCTTAGTGTCTAGCGGGGCCCACGAGCAGTACTTC
. | . | TRBJ2-6 | TRBV6-6 | CAARQDSSGANVLTF | TGTGCCGCGAGACAGGACAGCTCTGGGGCCAACGTCCTGACTTTC
. | . | TRBJ1-1 | TRBV13 | CASSTLTEAFF | TGTGCCAGCAGCACCCTCACTGAAGCTTTCTTT
. | TRBD2 | TRBJ2-1 | TRBV30 | CAWSPGLAGNNEQFF | TGTGCCTGGAGCCCGGGACTAGCGGGGAACAATGAGCAGTTCTTC
. | . | TRBJ1-6 | TRBV30 | CAWSETDTALHF | TGTGCCTGGAGTGAGACCGACACGGCCCTCCACTTT
. | . | TRBJ2-7 | TRBV6-2/TRBV6-3 | CASSYPAPGQYF | TGTGCCAGCAGTTATCCGGCCCCCGGACAGTACTTC
. | . | TRBJ2-7 | TRBV12-3/TRBV12-4 | CASSSFISGAYEQYF | TGTGCCAGCAGTTCGTTCATATCAGGAGCCTACGAGCAGTACTTC
. | TRBD1 | TRBJ1-5 | TRBV19 | CASSIDPRWDRGFDIRNQPQHF | TGTGCCAGTAGTATAGACCCACGGTGGGACAGGGGGTTTGACATCCGCAATCAGCCCCAGCATTTT
. | . | TRBJ1-4 | TRBV27 | CASSPPGHREKLFF | TGTGCCAGCAGTCCTCCGGGACACAGAGAAAAACTGTTTTTT
. | . | TRBJ2-3 | TRBV7-2 | CASSLEDVDTQYF | TGTGCCAGCAGCTTAGAGGACGTGGATACGCAGTATTTT
. | TRBD1 | TRBJ2-7 | TRBV27 | CASSPGQGFYEQYF | TGTGCCAGCAGTCCGGGACAGGGGTTCTACGAGCAGTACTTC
once | . | TRBJ1-6 | TRBV5-4 | CASSLGQPEYLHF | TGTGCCAGCAGCTTGGGACAGCCAGAGTACCTCCACTTT
. | TRBD2 | TRBJ2-1 | TRBV3-1 | CASSHSGADYNEQFF | TGTGCCAGCAGTCACAGCGGGGCTGACTACAATGAGCAGTTCTTC